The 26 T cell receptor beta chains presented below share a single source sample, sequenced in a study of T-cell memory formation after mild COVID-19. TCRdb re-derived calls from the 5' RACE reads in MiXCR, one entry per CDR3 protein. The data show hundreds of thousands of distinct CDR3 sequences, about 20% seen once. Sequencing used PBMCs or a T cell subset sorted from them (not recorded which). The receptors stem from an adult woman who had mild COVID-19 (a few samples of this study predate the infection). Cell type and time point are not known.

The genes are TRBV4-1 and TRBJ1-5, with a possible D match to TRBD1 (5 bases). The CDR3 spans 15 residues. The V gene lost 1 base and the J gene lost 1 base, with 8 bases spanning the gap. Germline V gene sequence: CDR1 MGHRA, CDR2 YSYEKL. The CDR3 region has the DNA TGCGCCAGCAGCCAAGCCAGGGAGAGCAATCAGCCCCAGCATTTT. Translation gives CASSQARESNQPQHF.

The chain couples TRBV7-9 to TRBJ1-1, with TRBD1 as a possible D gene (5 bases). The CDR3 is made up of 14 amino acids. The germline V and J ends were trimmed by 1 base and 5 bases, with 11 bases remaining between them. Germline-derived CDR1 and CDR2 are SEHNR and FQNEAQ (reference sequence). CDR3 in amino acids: CASSLEGLITEAFF. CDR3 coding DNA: TGTGCCAGCAGCTTAGAGGGACTGATAACTGAAGCTTTCTTT.

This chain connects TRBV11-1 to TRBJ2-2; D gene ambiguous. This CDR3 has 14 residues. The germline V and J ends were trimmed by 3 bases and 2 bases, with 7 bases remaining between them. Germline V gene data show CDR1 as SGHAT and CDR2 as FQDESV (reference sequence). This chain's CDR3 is CASSLILNTGELFF. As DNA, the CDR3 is TGTGCCAGCAGCTTGATACTTAACACCGGGGAGCTGTTTTTT. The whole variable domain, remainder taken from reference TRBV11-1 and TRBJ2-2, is EAEVAQSPRYKITEKSQAVAFWCDPISGHATLYWYRQILGQGPELLVQFQDESVVDDSQLPKDRFSAERLKGVDSTLKIQPAELGDSAMYLCASSLILNTGELFFGEGSRLTVL.

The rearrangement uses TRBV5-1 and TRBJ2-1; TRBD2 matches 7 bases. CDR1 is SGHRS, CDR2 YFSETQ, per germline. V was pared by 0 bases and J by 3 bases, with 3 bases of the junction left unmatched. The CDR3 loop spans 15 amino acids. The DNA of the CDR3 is TGCGCCAGCAGCTTGGGTACTAGCGACTACAATGAGCAGTTCTTC. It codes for CASSLGTSDYNEQFF.

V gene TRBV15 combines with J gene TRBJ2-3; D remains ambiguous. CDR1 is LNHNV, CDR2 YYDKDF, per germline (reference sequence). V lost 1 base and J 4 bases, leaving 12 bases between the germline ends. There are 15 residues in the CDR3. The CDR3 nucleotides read TGTGCCACCAGCAGAGGCTCTTTGACGGCAGATACGCAGTATTTT. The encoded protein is CATSRGSLTADTQYF.

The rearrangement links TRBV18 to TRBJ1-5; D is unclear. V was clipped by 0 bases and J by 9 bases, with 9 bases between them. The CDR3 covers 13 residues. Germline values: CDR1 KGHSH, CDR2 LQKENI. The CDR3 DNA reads TGTGCCAGCTCACCACCAGGGTTTAGGCCCCAGCATTTT. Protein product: CASSPPGFRPQHF.

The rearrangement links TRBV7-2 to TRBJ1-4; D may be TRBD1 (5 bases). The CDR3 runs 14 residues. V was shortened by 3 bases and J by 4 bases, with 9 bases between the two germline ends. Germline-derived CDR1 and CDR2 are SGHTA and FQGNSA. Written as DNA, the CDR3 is TGTGCCAGCAGCTTTTCAGGGAATAATGAAAAACTGTTTTTT. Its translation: CASSFSGNNEKLFF.

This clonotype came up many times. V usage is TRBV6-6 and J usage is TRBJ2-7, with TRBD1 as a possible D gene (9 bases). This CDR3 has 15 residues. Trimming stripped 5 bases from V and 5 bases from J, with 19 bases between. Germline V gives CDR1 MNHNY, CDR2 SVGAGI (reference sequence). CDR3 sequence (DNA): TGTGCCAGCAGTCCGGGAGGGACAGGGCACCACGAGCAGTACTTC. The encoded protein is CASSPGGTGHHEQYF.

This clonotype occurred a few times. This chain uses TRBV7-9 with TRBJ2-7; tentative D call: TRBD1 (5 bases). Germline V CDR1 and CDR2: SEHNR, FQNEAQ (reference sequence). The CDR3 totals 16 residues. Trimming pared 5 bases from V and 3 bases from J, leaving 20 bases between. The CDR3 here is CASSPRVGATLYEQYF. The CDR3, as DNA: TGTGCCAGCAGCCCCCGGGTAGGGGCTACCCTCTACGAGCAGTACTTC.

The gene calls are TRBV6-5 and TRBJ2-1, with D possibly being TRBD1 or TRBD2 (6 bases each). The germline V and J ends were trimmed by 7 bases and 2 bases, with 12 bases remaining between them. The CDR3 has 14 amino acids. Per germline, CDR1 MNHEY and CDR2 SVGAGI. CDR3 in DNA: TGTGCCAGCACCAAAGGGGGGCCCTACAATGAGCAGTTCTTC. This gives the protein CASTKGGPYNEQFF.

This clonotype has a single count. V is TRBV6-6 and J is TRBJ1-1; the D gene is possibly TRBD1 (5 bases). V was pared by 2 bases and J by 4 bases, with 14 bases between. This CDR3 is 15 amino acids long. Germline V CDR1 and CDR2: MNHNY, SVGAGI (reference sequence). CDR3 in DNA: TGTGCCAGCAGTTACGGCAGGGAGGGGTCCACTGAAGCTTTCTTT. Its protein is CASSYGREGSTEAFF.

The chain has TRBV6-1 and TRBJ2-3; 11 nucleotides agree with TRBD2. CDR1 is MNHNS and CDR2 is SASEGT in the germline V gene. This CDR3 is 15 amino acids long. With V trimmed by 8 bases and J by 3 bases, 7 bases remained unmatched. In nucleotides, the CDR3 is TGTGCCAGCGAGGAACTAGCGGGAGTAACAGATACGCAGTATTTT. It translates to CASEELAGVTDTQYF.

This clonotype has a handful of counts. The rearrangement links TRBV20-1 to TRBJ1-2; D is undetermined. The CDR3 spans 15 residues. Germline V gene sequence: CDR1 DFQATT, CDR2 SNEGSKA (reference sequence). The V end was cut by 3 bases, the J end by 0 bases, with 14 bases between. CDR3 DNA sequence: TGCAGTGCTAGTTCCCAGGCCTATGCTAACTATGGCTACACCTTC. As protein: CSASSQAYANYGYTF.

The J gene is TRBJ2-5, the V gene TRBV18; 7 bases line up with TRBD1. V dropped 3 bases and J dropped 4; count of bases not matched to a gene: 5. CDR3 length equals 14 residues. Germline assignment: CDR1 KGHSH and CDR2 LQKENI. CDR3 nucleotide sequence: TGTGCCAGCTCACCGACAGGGATGCGAGAGACCCAGTACTTC. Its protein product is CASSPTGMRETQYF.

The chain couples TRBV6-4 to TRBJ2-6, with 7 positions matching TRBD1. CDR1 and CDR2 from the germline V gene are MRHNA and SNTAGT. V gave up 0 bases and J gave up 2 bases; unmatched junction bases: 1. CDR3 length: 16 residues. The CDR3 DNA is TGTGCCAGCAGTGACTCAGGGGGCGCTGGGGCCAACGTCCTGACTTTC. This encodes CASSDSGGAGANVLTF.

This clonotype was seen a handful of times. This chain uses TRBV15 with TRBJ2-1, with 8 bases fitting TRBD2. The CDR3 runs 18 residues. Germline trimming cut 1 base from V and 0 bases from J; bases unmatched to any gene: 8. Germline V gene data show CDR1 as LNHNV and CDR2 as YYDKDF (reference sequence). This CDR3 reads CATSRGLAGQSSYNEQFF. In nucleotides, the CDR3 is TGTGCCACCAGCAGAGGCCTAGCGGGCCAAAGCTCCTACAATGAGCAGTTCTTC. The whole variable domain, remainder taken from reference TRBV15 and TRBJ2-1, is DAMVIQNPRYQVTQFGKPVTLSCSQTLNHNVMYWYQQKSSQAPKLLFHYYDKDFNNEADTPDNFQSRRPNTSFCFLDIRSPGLGDTAMYLCATSRGLAGQSSYNEQFFGPGTRLTVL.

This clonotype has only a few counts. The CDR3 DNA reads as TGTGCCAGCAGAGCGCTATACATGAACACTGAAGCTTTCTTT. It yields the protein CASRALYMNTEAFF. V and J are TRBV12-3 or TRBV12-4 and TRBJ1-1; no clear D. V lost 6 bases and J 0 bases, leaving 11 bases between the germline ends. The length of the CDR3 is 14 residues.

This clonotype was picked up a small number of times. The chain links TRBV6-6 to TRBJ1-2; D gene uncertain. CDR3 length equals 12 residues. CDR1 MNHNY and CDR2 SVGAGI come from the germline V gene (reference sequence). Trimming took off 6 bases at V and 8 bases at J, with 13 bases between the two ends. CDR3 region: CASRLGGRGYTF. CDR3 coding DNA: TGTGCCAGCAGGCTAGGAGGAAGAGGCTACACCTTC.

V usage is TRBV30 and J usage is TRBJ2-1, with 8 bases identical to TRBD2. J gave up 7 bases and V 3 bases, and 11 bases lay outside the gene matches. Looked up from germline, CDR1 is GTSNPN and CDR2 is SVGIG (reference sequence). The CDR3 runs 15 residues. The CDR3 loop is CAWRPPGTRGNEQFF. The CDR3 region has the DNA TGTGCCTGGAGGCCCCCCGGGACTAGAGGGAATGAGCAGTTCTTC.

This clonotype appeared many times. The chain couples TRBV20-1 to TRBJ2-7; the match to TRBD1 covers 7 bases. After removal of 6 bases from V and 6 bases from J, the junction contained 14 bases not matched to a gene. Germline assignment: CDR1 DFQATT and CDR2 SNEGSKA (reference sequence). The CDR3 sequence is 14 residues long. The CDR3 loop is CSAREQGIWSEQYF. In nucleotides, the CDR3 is TGCAGTGCCAGGGAACAGGGGATTTGGAGCGAGCAGTACTTC.

The CDR3 DNA reads as TGTGCCAGCAGCCGCCCAGGCAATCAGCCCCAGCATTTT. Encoded protein: CASSRPGNQPQHF. This chain connects TRBV7-2 to TRBJ1-5; D uncertain. The V gene lost 5 bases and the J gene lost 2 bases, with 7 bases spanning the gap. The germline V gene encodes CDR1 SGHTA and CDR2 FQGNSA. The CDR3 has 13 residues.

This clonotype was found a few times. The CDR3 here is CASSLASGAKDTQYF. The CDR3 DNA reads as TGTGCCAGCAGTCTTGCCAGCGGGGCAAAAGATACGCAGTATTTT. This sequence joins TRBV5-4 and TRBJ2-3; 7 positions agree with TRBD2. V dropped 5 bases and J dropped 5; count of bases not matched to a gene: 11. This CDR3 has 15 amino acids. In germline, CDR1 is SGHNT, CDR2 YYREEE (reference sequence).

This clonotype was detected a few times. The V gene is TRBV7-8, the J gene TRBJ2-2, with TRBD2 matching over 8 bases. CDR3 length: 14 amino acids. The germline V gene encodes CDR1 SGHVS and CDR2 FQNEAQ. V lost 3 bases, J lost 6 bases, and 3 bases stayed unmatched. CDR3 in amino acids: CASSFIAGPGELFF. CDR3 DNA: TGTGCCAGCAGCTTTATAGCGGGACCCGGGGAGCTGTTTTTT.

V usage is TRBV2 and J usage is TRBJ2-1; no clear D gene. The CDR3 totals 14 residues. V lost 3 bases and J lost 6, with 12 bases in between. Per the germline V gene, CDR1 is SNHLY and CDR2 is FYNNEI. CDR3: CASSEGPHRNEQFF. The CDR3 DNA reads TGTGCCAGCAGTGAGGGCCCTCATCGCAATGAGCAGTTCTTC.

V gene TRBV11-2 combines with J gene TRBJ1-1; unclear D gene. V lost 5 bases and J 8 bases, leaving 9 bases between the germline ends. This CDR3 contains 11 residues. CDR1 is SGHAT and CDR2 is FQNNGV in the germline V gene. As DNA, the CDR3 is TGTGCCAGCAGCCCAACAAGGGAAGCTTTCTTT. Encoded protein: CASSPTREAFF.

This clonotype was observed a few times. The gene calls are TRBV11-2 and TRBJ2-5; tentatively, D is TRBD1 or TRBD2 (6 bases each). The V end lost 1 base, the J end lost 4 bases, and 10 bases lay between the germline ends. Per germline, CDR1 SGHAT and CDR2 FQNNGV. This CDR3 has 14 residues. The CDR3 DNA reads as TGTGCCAGCAGCTTAGTCAGGGGAGGAGAGACCCAGTACTTC. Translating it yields CASSLVRGGETQYF.